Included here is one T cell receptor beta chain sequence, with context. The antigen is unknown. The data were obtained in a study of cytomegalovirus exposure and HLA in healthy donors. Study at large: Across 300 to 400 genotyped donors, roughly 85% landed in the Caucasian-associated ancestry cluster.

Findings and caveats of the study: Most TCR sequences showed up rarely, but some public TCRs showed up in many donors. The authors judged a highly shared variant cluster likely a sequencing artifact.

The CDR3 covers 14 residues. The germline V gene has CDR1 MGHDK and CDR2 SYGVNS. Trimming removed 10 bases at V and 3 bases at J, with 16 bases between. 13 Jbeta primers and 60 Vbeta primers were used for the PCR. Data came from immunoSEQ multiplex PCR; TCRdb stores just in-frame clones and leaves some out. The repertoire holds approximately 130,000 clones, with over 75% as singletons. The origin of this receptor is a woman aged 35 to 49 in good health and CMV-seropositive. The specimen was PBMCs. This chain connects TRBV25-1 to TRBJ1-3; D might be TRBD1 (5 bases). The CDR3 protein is CATGTPGGGNTIYF. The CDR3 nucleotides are TGTGCCACCGGTACTCCGGGGGGTGGAAACACCATATATTTT.